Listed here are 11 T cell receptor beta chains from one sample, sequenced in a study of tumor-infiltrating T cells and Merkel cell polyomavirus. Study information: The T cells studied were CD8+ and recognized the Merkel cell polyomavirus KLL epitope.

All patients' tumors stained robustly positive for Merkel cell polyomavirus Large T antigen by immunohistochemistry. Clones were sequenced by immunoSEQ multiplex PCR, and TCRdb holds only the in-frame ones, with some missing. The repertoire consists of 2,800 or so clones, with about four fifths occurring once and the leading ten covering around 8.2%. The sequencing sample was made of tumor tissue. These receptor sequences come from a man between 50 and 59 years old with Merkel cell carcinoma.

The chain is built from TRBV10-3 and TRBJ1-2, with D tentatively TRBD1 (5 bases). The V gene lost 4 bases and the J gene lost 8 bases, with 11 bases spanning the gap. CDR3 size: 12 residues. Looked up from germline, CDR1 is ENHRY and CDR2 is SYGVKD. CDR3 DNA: TGTGCCATCAGTGTACCAGGGTCCGGCTACACCTTC. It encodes CAISVPGSGYTF.

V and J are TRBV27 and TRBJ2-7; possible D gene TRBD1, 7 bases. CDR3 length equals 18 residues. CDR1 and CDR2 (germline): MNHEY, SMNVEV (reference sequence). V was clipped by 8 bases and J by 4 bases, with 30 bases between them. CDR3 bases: TGTGCCAGCGGCCCCAGGGGGGTCATGGGCTTCCCTTTGTACGAGCAGTACTTC. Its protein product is CASGPRGVMGFPLYEQYF.

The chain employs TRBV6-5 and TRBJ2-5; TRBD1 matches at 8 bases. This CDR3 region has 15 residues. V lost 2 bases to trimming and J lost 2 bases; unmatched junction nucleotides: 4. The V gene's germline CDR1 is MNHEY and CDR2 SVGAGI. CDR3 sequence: CASSYIRGQQETQYF. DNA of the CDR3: TGTGCCAGCAGTTACATCAGGGGGCAACAAGAGACCCAGTACTTC.

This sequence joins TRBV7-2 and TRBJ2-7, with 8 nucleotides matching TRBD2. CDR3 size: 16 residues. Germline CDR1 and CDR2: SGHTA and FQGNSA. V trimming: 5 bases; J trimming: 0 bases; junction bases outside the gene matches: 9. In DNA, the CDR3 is TGTGCCAGCAGCCCAAGTCGGGGGGGGAGCTCCTACGAGCAGTACGTC. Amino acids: CASSPSRGGSSYEQYV.

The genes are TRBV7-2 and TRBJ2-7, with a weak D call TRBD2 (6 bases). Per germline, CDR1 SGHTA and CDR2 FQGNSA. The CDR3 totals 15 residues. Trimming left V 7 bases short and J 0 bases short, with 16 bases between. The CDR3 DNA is TGTGCCAGCAACCCTCTAGCGTTTAGCTCCTACGAGCAGTACGTC. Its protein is CASNPLAFSSYEQYV.

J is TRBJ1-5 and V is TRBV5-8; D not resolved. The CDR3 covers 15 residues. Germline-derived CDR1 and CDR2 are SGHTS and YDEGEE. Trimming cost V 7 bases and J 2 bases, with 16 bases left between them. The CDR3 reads CASLLGRMGNQPQHF. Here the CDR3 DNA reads TGTGCCAGCCTTCTGGGGAGGATGGGCAATCAGCCCCAGCATTTT.

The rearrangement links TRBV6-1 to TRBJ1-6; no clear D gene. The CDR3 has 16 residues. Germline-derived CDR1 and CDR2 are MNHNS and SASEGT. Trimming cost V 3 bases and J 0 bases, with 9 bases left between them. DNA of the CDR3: TGTGCCAGCAGTGATCGGCGGAGCTCCTATAATTCACCCCTCCACTTT. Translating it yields CASSDRRSSYNSPLHF.

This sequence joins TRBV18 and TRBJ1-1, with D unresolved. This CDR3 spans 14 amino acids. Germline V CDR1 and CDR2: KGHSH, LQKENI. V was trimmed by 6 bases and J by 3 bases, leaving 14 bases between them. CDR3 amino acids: CASSPAGGDTEAFF. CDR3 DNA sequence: TGTGCCAGCTCCCCCGCAGGCGGGGACACTGAAGCTTTCTTT.

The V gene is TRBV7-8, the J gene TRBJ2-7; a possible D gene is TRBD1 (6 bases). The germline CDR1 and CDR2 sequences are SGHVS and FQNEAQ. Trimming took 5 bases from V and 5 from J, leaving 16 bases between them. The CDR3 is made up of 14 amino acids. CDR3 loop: CASSAHQGPHEQYF. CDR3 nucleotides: TGTGCCAGCAGCGCACACCAGGGGCCCCACGAGCAGTACTTC.

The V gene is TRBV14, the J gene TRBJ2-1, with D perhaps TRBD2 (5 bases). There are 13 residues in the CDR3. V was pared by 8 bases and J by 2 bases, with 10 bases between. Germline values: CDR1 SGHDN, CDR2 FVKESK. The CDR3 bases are TGTGCCAGCGGAATAGCGCCCTACAATGAGCAGTTCTTC. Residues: CASGIAPYNEQFF.

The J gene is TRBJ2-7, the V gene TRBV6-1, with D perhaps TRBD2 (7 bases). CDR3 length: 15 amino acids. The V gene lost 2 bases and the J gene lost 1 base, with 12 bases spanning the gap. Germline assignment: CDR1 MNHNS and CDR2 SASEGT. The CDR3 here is CASSEWGGGSYEQYF. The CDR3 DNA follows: TGTGCCAGCAGTGAATGGGGAGGGGGGTCCTACGAGCAGTACTTC.